These T cell receptor beta chains were read from a single sample in a study of blood T cell repertoires in COVID-19. Assay used: immunoSEQ multiplex PCR; TCRdb lists only in-frame clones, some missing. Here the sample spans roughly 230,000 clones, around 90% being singletons. The specimen sequenced was PBMCs or T cells enriched from blood (not recorded which). The receptors stem from a man aged 25 to 40 in a cohort exposed to, infected with or recovered from COVID-19 (not recorded which). Both conserved end residues are part of each CDR3. Fields, in order: D gene, CDR3 length, J gene, V gene, clone size, CDR3 protein, CDR3 DNA. The D gene is left open where the match is weak. Clone size appears in some rows only: once, few, many, or a class for an expanded clone.

TRBD1 13 TRBJ2-1 TRBV15 NA CATSGQGGNEQFF TGTGCCACCAGCGGACAGGGTGGCAATGAGCAGTTCTTC
NA 15 TRBJ2-7 TRBV6-7 NA CASSYSGSSVYEQYF TGTGCCAGCAGTTACTCAGGTTCTAGCGTCTACGAGCAGTACTTC
NA 15 TRBJ2-3 TRBV5-1 NA CASSQSGPYTDTQYF TGCGCCAGCAGCCAAAGCGGACCTTACACAGATACGCAGTATTTT
TRBD1 15 TRBJ1-3 TRBV18 NA CASSPSVTGLNTIYF TGTGCCAGCTCACCATCGGTGACAGGGTTAAACACCATATATTTT
TRBD1 17 TRBJ1-1 TRBV27 NA CASSRDRGPGGGTEAFF TGTGCCAGCAGCAGGGACAGGGGGCCTGGGGGGGGCACTGAAGCTTTCTTT
NA 16 TRBJ2-5 TRBV5-5 NA CASSRTGQGGTETQYF TGTGCCAGCAGCCGAACCGGACAGGGAGGGACAGAGACCCAGTACTTC
TRBD1 13 TRBJ1-2 TRBV28 NA CASSLGTGNGYTF TGTGCCAGCAGCCTTGGGACAGGGAATGGCTACACCTTC
TRBD1 12 TRBJ1-2 TRBV28 NA CASTGTGYGYTF TGTGCCAGCACCGGGACAGGGTATGGCTACACCTTC
NA 13 TRBJ2-7 TRBV27 NA CASSLTPSYEQYF TGTGCCAGCAGTTTAACTCCATCCTACGAGCAGTACTTC
NA 13 TRBJ2-1 TRBV28 NA CASSIGVRDEQFF TGTGCCAGCAGTATAGGCGTACGGGATGAGCAGTTCTTC
TRBD2 16 TRBJ2-3 TRBV28 NA CASSSPSGRSTDTQYF TGTGCCAGCAGCTCCCCTAGCGGGAGGAGCACAGATACGCAGTATTTT
NA 14 TRBJ2-4 TRBV28 NA CASQWSGAKNIQYF TGTGCCAGCCAATGGTCGGGGGCCAAAAACATTCAGTACTTC
NA 11 TRBJ2-7 TRBV5-1 few CASSSAREQYF TGCGCCAGCAGCTCCGCGAGGGAGCAGTACTTC
NA 14 TRBJ1-5 TRBV7-2 NA CASSSTVGNQPQHF TGTGCCAGCAGCTCGACAGTGGGCAATCAGCCCCAGCATTTT
TRBD2 16 TRBJ2-2 TRBV9 NA CASSHPLAGDTGELFF TGTGCCAGCAGCCATCCTCTAGCGGGAGACACCGGGGAGCTGTTTTTT
NA 14 TRBJ1-1 TRBV5-1 NA CASSFLTPNTEAFF TGCGCCAGCAGCTTCCTAACTCCGAACACTGAAGCTTTCTTT
TRBD2 15 TRBJ2-3 TRBV7-3 NA CASSHGAGDRDTQYF TGTGCCAGCAGCCACGGTGCGGGGGATAGAGATACGCAGTATTTT
TRBD2 16 TRBJ2-1 TRBV5-1 NA CASSSEGRALSYEQFF TGCGCCAGCAGCTCTGAGGGGAGGGCGTTGTCATATGAGCAGTTCTTC
NA 13 TRBJ2-7 TRBV19 NA CASRMGPTYEQYF TGTGCCAGTAGAATGGGGCCCACCTACGAGCAGTACTTC
NA 16 TRBJ2-7 TRBV4-1 NA CASSQEGAVVSYEQYF TGCGCCAGCAGCCAAGAGGGGGCAGTAGTTTCGTACGAGCAGTACTTC
TRBD2 16 TRBJ2-4 TRBV28 NA CASSLTSSGSKGIQYF TGTGCCAGCAGTCTTACCTCTAGCGGGAGTAAGGGCATTCAGTACTTC
TRBD1 12 TRBJ1-2 TRBV10-3 NA CAIKRTGESYTF TGTGCCATCAAAAGGACAGGGGAAAGCTACACCTTC
NA 14 TRBJ1-2 TRBV28 NA CASSLLGALYGYTF TGTGCCAGCAGTTTATTGGGGGCACTCTATGGCTACACCTTC
NA 15 TRBJ2-7 TRBV4-1 NA CASSQERMSSYEQYF TGCGCCAGCAGCCAAGAGCGGATGAGCTCCTACGAGCAGTACTTC
TRBD2 17 TRBJ2-3 TRBV3-1/TRBV3-2 NA CASSQKPLAGNTDTQYF TGTGCCAGCAGCCAAAAACCCCTAGCGGGCAACACAGATACGCAGTATTTT
TRBD1 19 TRBJ1-5 TRBV19 NA CASTTGTVRPGAHNQPQHF TGTGCCAGTACCACCGGGACAGTAAGACCCGGGGCCCATAATCAGCCCCAGCATTTT
TRBD2 15 TRBJ2-7 TRBV6-1 NA CASSEASGLIYEQYF TGTGCCAGCAGTGAAGCTAGCGGGCTAATCTACGAGCAGTACTTC
TRBD1 15 TRBJ2-7 TRBV27 NA CASSAGTGNSYEQYF TGTGCCAGCAGTGCGGGGACAGGGAATTCCTACGAGCAGTACTTC
NA 15 TRBJ2-1 TRBV6-5 NA CASSYWVGAGNEQFF TGTGCCAGCAGTTACTGGGTGGGCGCCGGCAATGAGCAGTTCTTC
NA 17 TRBJ2-2 TRBV12-5 NA CASGLGGQGPNTGELFF TGTGCTAGTGGTTTGGGGGGGCAGGGGCCGAACACCGGGGAGCTGTTTTTT
TRBD2 15 TRBJ2-1 TRBV11-2 NA CASTNGTSVYNEQFF TGTGCCAGCACCAACGGGACTAGCGTTTACAATGAGCAGTTCTTC
TRBD2 17 TRBJ2-7 TRBV27 NA CASSSPGGLADSYEQYF TGTGCCAGCAGCAGCCCAGGGGGACTAGCGGACTCCTACGAGCAGTACTTC
TRBD1 15 TRBJ2-1 TRBV29-1 NA CSVGSWDRGRINQFF TGCAGCGTTGGGTCTTGGGACAGGGGACGAATTAATCAGTTCTTC
NA 15 TRBJ2-2 TRBV6-5 once CASSSPRAGPGELFF TGTGCCAGCAGTTCCCCCAGGGCTGGCCCCGGGGAGCTGTTTTTT
NA 11 TRBJ2-1 TRBV12-3/TRBV12-4 NA CASSSGVEQFF TGTGCCAGCAGCTCAGGGGTTGAGCAGTTCTTC
NA 15 TRBJ2-7 TRBV27 NA CASSLQAKDSYEQYF TGTGCCAGCAGTTTACAAGCGAAAGATTCCTACGAGCAGTACTTC
TRBD2 14 TRBJ2-1 TRBV11-3 NA CASSFGLAANEQFF TGTGCCAGCAGCTTCGGACTAGCGGCCAATGAGCAGTTCTTC
TRBD2 15 TRBJ2-7 TRBV2 once CASGTSGRGTNEQYF TGTGCCAGCGGGACTAGCGGGAGGGGGACCAACGAGCAGTACTTC
NA 12 TRBJ2-2 TRBV6-5 once CASIGISGELFF TGTGCCAGCATCGGGATCTCCGGGGAGCTGTTTTTT
NA 16 TRBJ2-3 TRBV15 NA CATSRAPGVGTDTQYF TGTGCCACCAGCAGGGCGCCAGGGGTAGGAACAGATACGCAGTATTTT
NA 15 TRBJ1-2 TRBV6-2/TRBV6-3 few CASSLTALATSGYTF TGTGCCAGCAGTCTAACCGCCTTAGCTACAAGTGGCTACACCTTC